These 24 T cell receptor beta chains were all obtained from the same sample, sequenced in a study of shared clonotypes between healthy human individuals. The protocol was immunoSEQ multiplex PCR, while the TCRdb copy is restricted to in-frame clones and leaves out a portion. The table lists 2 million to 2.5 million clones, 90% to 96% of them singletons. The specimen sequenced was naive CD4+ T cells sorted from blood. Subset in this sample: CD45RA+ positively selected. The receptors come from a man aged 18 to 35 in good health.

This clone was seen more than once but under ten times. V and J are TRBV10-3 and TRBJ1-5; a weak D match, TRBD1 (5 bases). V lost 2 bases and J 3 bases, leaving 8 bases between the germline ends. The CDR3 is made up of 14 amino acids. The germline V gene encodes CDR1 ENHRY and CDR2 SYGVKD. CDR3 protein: CAISEDSLNQPQHF. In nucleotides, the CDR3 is TGTGCCATCAGTGAGGACAGCCTCAATCAGCCCCAGCATTTT.

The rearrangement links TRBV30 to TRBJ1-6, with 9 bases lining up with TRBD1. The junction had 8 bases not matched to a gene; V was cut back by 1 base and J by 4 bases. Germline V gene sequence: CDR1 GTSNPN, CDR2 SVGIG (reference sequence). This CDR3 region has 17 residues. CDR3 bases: TGTGCCTGGAGTGCAGGACAGGGGACCGTTTATAATTCACCCCTCCACTTT. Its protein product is CAWSAGQGTVYNSPLHF.

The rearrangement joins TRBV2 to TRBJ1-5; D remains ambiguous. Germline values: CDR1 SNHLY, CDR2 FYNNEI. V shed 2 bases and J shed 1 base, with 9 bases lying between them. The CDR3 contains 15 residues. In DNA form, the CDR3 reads TGTGCCAGCAGTGAAATCGAACACAGCAATCAGCCCCAGCATTTT. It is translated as CASSEIEHSNQPQHF.

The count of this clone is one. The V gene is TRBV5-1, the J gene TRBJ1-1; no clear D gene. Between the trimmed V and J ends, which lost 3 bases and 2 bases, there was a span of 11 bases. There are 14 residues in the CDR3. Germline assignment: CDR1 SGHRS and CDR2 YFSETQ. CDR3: CASSSETPNTEAFF. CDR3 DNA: TGCGCCAGCAGCTCAGAGACACCTAACACTGAAGCTTTCTTT.

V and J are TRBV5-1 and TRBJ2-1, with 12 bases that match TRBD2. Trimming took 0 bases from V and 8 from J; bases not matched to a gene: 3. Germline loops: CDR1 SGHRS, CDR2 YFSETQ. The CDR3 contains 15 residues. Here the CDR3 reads CASSLALAGGDEQFF. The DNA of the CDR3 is TGCGCCAGCAGCTTGGCACTAGCGGGAGGCGATGAGCAGTTCTTC. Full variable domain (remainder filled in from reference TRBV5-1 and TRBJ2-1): KAGVTQTPRYLIKTRGQQVTLSCSPISGHRSVSWYQQTPGQGLQFLFEYFSETQRNKGNFPGRFSGRQFSNSRSEMNVSTLELGDSALYLCASSLALAGGDEQFFGPGTRLTVL.

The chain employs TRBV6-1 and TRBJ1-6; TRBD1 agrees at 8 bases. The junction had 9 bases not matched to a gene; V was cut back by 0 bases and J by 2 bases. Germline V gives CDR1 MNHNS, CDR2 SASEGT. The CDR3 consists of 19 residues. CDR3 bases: TGTGCCAGCAGTGAAGCGCAGGGGGCGCGATCTGCCTATAATTCACCCCTCCACTTT. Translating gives CASSEAQGARSAYNSPLHF.

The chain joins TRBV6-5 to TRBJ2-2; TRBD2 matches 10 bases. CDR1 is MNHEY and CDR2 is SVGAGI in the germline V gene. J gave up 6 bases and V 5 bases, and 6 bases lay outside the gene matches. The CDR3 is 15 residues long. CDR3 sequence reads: CASSGTSGIAGELFF. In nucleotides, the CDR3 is TGTGCCAGCAGTGGTACTAGCGGGATAGCCGGGGAGCTGTTTTTT.

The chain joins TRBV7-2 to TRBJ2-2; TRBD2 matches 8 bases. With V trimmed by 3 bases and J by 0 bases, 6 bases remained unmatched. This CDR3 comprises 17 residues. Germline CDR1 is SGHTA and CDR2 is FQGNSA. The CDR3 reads CASSFESGGANTGELFF. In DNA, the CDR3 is TGTGCCAGCAGCTTCGAAAGCGGGGGAGCGAACACCGGGGAGCTGTTTTTT.

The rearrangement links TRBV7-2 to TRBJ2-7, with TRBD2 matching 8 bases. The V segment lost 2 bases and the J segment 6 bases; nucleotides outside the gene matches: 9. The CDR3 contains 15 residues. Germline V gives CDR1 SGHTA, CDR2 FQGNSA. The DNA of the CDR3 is TGTGCCAGCAGCTTATTAGGACTAGCTCCCCGCGAGCAGTACTTC. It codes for CASSLLGLAPREQYF. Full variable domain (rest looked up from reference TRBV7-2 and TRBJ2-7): GAGVSQSPSNKVTEKGKDVELRCDPISGHTALYWYRQSLGQGLEFLIYFQGNSAPDKSGLPSDRFSAERTGGSVSTLTIQRTQQEDSAVYLCASSLLGLAPREQYFGPGTRLTVT.

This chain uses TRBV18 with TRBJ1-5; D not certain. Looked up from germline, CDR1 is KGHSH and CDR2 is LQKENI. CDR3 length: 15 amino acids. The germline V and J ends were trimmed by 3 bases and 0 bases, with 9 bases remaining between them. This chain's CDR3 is CASSPIADSNQPQHF. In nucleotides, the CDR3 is TGTGCCAGCTCACCTATTGCAGATAGCAATCAGCCCCAGCATTTT.

CDR3 in DNA: TGTGCCAGCAGCAGGGAACCCTCTGGAAACACCATATATTTT. This translates into CASSREPSGNTIYF. The chain couples TRBV2 to TRBJ1-3; D is possibly TRBD1 (5 bases). The V end lost 6 bases, the J end lost 0 bases, and 9 bases lay between the germline ends. Germline values: CDR1 SNHLY, CDR2 FYNNEI. This CDR3 is 14 amino acids long.

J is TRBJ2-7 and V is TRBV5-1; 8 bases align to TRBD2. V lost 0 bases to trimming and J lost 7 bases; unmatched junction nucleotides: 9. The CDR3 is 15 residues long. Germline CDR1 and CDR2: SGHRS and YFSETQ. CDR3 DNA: TGCGCCAGCAGCTTGGCGGCGGGGGGCTCAGGGGAGCAGTACTTC. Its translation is CASSLAAGGSGEQYF.

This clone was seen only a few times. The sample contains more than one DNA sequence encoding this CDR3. CDR3 amino acids: CASSSQGGDTEAFF. The DNA for the CDR3 is TGCGCCAGCAGCTCACAGGGAGGGGACACTGAAGCTTTCTTT. The chain links TRBV5-1 to TRBJ1-1; D perhaps matches TRBD1 (6 bases). This CDR3 is built from 14 residues. Germline V gene lookup returns CDR1 SGHRS and CDR2 YFSETQ. V was pared by 3 bases and J by 3 bases, with 12 bases between. The complete variable domain, with remaining parts taken from reference TRBV5-1 and TRBJ1-1, reads KAGVTQTPRYLIKTRGQQVTLSCSPISGHRSVSWYQQTPGQGLQFLFEYFSETQRNKGNFPGRFSGRQFSNSRSEMNVSTLELGDSALYLCASSSQGGDTEAFFGQGTRLTVV.

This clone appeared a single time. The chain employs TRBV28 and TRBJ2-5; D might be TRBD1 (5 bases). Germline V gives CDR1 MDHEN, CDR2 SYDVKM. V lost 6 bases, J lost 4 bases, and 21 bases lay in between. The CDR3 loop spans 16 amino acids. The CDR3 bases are TGTGCCAGCAGACCGATCGATTCAGGGATCGGAGAGACCCAGTACTTC. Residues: CASRPIDSGIGETQYF. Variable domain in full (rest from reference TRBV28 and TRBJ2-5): DVKVTQSSRYLVKRTGEKVFLECVQDMDHENMFWYRQDPGLGLRLIYFSYDVKMKEKGDIPEGYSVSREKKERFSLILESASTNQTSMYLCASRPIDSGIGETQYFGPGTRLLVL.

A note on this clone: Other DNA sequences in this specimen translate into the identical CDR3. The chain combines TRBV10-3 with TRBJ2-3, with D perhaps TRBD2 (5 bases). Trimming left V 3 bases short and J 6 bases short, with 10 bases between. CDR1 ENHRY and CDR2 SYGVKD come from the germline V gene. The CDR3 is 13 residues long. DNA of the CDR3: TGTGCCATCAGTGAAGGACTGCCGGATACGCAGTATTTT. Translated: CAISEGLPDTQYF.

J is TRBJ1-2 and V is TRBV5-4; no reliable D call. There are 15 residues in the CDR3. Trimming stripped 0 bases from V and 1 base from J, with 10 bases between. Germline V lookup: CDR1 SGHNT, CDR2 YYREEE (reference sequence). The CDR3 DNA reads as TGTGCCAGCAGCTTGGGGGCACAATATAACTATGGCTACACCTTC. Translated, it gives CASSLGAQYNYGYTF.

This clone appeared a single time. The CDR3 loop reads CASSSTGGGEKLFF. The CDR3 DNA is TGTGCCAGCAGCTCGACAGGGGGCGGTGAAAAACTGTTTTTT. V usage is TRBV5-6 and J usage is TRBJ1-4; 10 nucleotides align to TRBD1. The CDR3 has 14 residues. V lost 3 bases and J lost 7; bases outside the gene matches: 3. Looked up from germline, CDR1 is SGHDT and CDR2 is YYEEEE.

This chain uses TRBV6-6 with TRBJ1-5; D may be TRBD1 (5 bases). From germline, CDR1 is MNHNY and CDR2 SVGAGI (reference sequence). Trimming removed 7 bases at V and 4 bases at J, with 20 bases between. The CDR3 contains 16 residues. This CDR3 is CASTDRGGKGNQPQHF. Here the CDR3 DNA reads TGTGCCAGCACCGACCGGGGGGGAAAAGGGAATCAGCCCCAGCATTTT.

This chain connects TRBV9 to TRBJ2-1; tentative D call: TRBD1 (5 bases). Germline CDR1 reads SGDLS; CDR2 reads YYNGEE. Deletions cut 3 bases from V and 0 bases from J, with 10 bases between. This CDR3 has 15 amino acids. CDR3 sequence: CASSGGQFSYNEQFF. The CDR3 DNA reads TGTGCCAGCAGCGGAGGACAATTCTCCTACAATGAGCAGTTCTTC.

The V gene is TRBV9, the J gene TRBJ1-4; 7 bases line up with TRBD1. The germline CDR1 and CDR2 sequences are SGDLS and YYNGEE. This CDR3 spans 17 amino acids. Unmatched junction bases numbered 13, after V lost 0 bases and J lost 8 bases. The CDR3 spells CASSVEPRPGGEEKLFF. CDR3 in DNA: TGTGCCAGCAGCGTAGAGCCTAGGCCAGGGGGTGAGGAAAAACTGTTTTTT.

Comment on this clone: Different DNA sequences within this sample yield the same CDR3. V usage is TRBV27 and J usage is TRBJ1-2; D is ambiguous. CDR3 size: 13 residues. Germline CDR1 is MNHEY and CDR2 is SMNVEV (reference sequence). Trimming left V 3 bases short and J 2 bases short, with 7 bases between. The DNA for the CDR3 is TGTGCCAGCAGTTTTACTGGGAACTATGGCTACACCTTC. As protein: CASSFTGNYGYTF.

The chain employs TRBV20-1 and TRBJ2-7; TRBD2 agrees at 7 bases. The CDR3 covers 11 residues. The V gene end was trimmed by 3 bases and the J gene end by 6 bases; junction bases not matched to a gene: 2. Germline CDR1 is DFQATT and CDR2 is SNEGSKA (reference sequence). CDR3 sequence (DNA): TGCAGTGCTAGCGCTAGCGGCGAGCAGTACTTC. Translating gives CSASASGEQYF.

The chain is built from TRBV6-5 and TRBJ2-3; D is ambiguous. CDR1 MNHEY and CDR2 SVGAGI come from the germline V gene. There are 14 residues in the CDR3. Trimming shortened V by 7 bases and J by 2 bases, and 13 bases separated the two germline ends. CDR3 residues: CASKRVSPTDTQYF. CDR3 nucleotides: TGTGCCAGCAAACGGGTCTCGCCCACAGATACGCAGTATTTT.

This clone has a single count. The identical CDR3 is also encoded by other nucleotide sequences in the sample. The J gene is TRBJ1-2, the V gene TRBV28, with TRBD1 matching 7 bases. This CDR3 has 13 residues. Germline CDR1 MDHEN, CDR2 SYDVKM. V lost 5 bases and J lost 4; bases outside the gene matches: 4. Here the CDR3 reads CASSLDRIYGYTF. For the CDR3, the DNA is TGTGCCAGCAGTCTGGACAGGATCTATGGCTACACCTTC.